This T cell receptor (beta chain) was sequenced for a study of T-cell memory formation after mild COVID-19. Findings and limits, study-wide: Whereas later expanders leaned CD4+, clones contracting day 15 to 85 showed a balanced CD4/CD8 makeup.

This clonotype was counted a single time. Its antigen is not identified. After 5'RACE with constant-segment primers, TCR alpha and TCR beta cDNA libraries carrying sample barcodes and UMIs were obtained. Each CDR3 protein gets one entry after TCRdb re-called the 5' RACE reads with MiXCR. Counted here are approximately 570,000 distinct CDR3 sequences, around 17% occurring once; the ten biggest clones make up around 12%. The CDR3 totals 15 residues. Germline loops: CDR1 MNHEY, CDR2 SVGAGI. The V and J ends lost 2 bases and 8 bases, in that order; junction bases with no gene match: 8. The sample was PBMCs or a T cell subset sorted from them (not recorded which). J is TRBJ1-4 and V is TRBV6-5; TRBD1 matches at 7 bases. The TCR comes from an adult woman who had mild COVID-19 (a few samples of this study predate the infection). Cell type and time point are not known. Here the CDR3 DNA reads TGTGCCAGCAGTTACCCCGACAGGGTGAGGGAAAAACTGTTTTTT. Its translation is CASSYPDRVREKLFF.